This T cell receptor beta chain was found in a study of blood T cell repertoires in COVID-19. Across the whole study: The cDNA or gDNA used as material had been derived from T cells, B-cell-depleted T cells, or PBMCs.

The data were produced by immunoSEQ multiplex PCR, yet TCRdb's version contains in-frame clones alone and is incomplete. Of roughly 160,000 clones listed, roughly 85% are singletons. V lost 3 bases to trimming and J lost 8 bases; unmatched junction nucleotides: 12. CDR1 and CDR2 from the germline V gene are KGHSH and LQKENI. This CDR3 spans 16 amino acids. The TCR comes from a man aged 55-75 years with acute or convalescent COVID-19. This chain uses TRBV18 with TRBJ1-4, with TRBD1 matching 7 bases. Sequenced input: peripheral blood. CDR3 in DNA: TGTGCCAGCTCACCGCTTCAACAGGGGCAGGACGAAAAACTGTTTTTT. It is translated as CASSPLQQGQDEKLFF.